These 2 T cell receptor beta chains were sequenced from one sample in a study of cytomegalovirus exposure and HLA in healthy donors. Libraries were prepared by immunoSEQ multiplex PCR; TCRdb keeps only in-frame clonotypes and omits some of them. The sample consists of 150,000 to 180,000 clones, about 86% of them appearing once. The sample consisted of PBMCs. These receptors were taken from a human donor in good health.

The CDR3 nucleotides are TGTGCCAGCAGCCTACAGGGAAGAAATCAGCCCCAGCATTTT. This sequence encodes CASSLQGRNQPQHF. The chain has TRBV5-4 and TRBJ1-5, with D maybe TRBD1 (6 bases). The CDR3 loop spans 14 amino acids. Deletions cut 4 bases from V and 4 bases from J, with 12 bases between. Germline V lookup: CDR1 SGHNT, CDR2 YYREEE (reference sequence).

The CDR3 here is CASSGQDRSAYGYTF. CDR3 coding DNA: TGTGCCAGCAGCGGTCAGGACAGGTCCGCCTATGGCTACACCTTC. The V gene is TRBV13, the J gene TRBJ1-2, with 7 nucleotides matching TRBD1. Germline V gene sequence: CDR1 PRHDT, CDR2 FYEKMQ (reference sequence). The CDR3 is 15 amino acids. V was pared by 5 bases and J by 4 bases, with 10 bases of the junction left unmatched. The whole variable domain, filled in from reference TRBV13 and TRBJ1-2, reads AAGVIQSPRHLIKEKRETATLKCYPIPRHDTVYWYQQGPGQDPQFLISFYEKMQSDKGSIPDRFSAQQFSDYHSELNMSSLELGDSALYFCASSGQDRSAYGYTFGSGTRLTVV.